This T cell receptor beta chain was found in a study of response to subunit inactivated influenza vaccine. This clonotype was picked up a small number of times. The target antigen is unknown. Germline V gives CDR1 SGHAT, CDR2 FQNNGV. The CDR3 sequence is 18 residues long. Between the trimmed V and J ends, which lost 1 base and 0 bases, there was a span of 19 bases. TCRdb redid the calling of the RT-PCR reads with MiXCR, one entry per CDR3 protein. The data contain fewer than 800,000 distinct CDR3 sequences, approximately 14% of them singletons. Study findings and constraints: The authors put forward the suggestion that each seasonal influenza vaccination may bring in only a limited number of new T cells.

The receptor was isolated from a man aged 45-60 years who received an inactivated influenza vaccine. This chain joins TRBV11-2 and TRBJ2-7; possibly TRBD2 for D (6 bases). This sample comprised PBMCs from blood, obtained roughly 13 days after vaccination. The CDR3 here is CASSLGNNRDWSSYEQYF. In DNA form, the CDR3 reads TGTGCCAGCAGCTTAGGAAACAACCGGGACTGGAGCTCCTACGAGCAGTACTTC.